The 30 T cell receptor beta chains given below trace back to one sample, sequenced in a study of T cell changes during pregnancy in multiple sclerosis. Assay used: immunoSEQ multiplex PCR; TCRdb lists only in-frame clones, some missing. The table lists around 92,000 clones, roughly 93% of them singletons. The source was peripheral blood, collected in the third trimester of pregnancy. Receptor source: a female donor with multiple sclerosis, enrolled in a pregnancy study.

The J gene is TRBJ2-3, the V gene TRBV7-3; tentatively, D is TRBD2 (6 bases). Trimming stripped 5 bases from V and 6 bases from J, with 9 bases between. This CDR3 comprises 12 residues. Looked up from germline, CDR1 is SGHTA and CDR2 is FQGTGA. The CDR3: CASSPGDDTQYF. As DNA, the CDR3 is TGTGCCAGCAGCCCGGGGGATGATACGCAGTATTTT.

About this clone: Compared with germline, one end of the junction differs, possibly owing to a read error. The chain is built from TRBV7-7 and TRBJ2-2, with D possibly matching TRBD2 (7 bases). CDR1 and CDR2 (germline): SSHAT, FNYEAQ (reference sequence). The CDR3 is 15 amino acids. The CDR3 nucleotides are TGTGCTAGCAGAAGCGGGACAACGAACACCGGGGAGCTGTTTTTT. This gives the protein CASRSGTTNTGELFF.

V gene TRBV6-5 combines with J gene TRBJ1-2; D remains unclear. The V and J ends lost 0 bases and 3 bases respectively, with 5 bases between them. The CDR3 consists of 13 residues. From germline, CDR1 is MNHEY and CDR2 SVGAGI. The CDR3 loop is CASSYSVDYGYTF. The DNA for the CDR3 is TGTGCCAGCAGTTACTCGGTAGACTATGGCTACACCTTC.

The chain has TRBV18 and TRBJ2-7, with 8 bases fitting TRBD2. Unmatched junction bases numbered 4, after V lost 3 bases and J lost 0 bases. CDR1 KGHSH and CDR2 LQKENI come from the germline V gene. The CDR3 loop spans 15 amino acids. The CDR3 DNA follows: TGTGCCAGCTCACCGGGACTAGTGTTCTCCTACGAGCAGTACTTC. The encoded protein is CASSPGLVFSYEQYF.

The chain uses TRBV28 and TRBJ1-4; D remains ambiguous. Per the germline V gene, CDR1 is MDHEN and CDR2 is SYDVKM. The CDR3 runs to 15 residues. Trimming stripped 4 bases from V and 5 bases from J, with 14 bases between. For the CDR3, the DNA is TGTGCCAGCAGTTCCACGGGGAGTTCGAATGAAAAACTGTTTTTT. Amino acids: CASSSTGSSNEKLFF.

The rearrangement uses TRBV19 and TRBJ1-1, with D possibly matching TRBD1 (5 bases). CDR1 and CDR2 from the germline V gene are LNHDA and SQIVND (reference sequence). The CDR3 extends over 14 amino acids. With 3 bases removed from V and 1 base from J, the gap between germline ends came to 9 bases. The CDR3 sequence: CASSIGGGNTEAFF. The CDR3 DNA sequence: TGTGCCAGTAGTATTGGCGGGGGGAACACTGAAGCTTTCTTT.

The chain employs TRBV19 and TRBJ2-1; weak D call: TRBD2 (5 bases). The CDR3 extends over 13 amino acids. With 4 bases removed from V and 6 bases from J, the gap between germline ends came to 10 bases. Germline V gives CDR1 LNHDA, CDR2 SQIVND (reference sequence). The CDR3 DNA reads TGTGCCAGTAGTACCGGCGGAGGCAATGAGCAGTTCTTC. Amino acids: CASSTGGGNEQFF.

V usage is TRBV11-2 and J usage is TRBJ2-7; 7 positions match TRBD2. With 1 base clipped from V and 6 bases from J, the junction kept 6 bases outside the gene matches. CDR1 is SGHAT and CDR2 is FQNNGV in the germline V gene. The CDR3 length is 14 residues. The CDR3 DNA follows: TGTGCCAGCAGCTTAGGGACTAGGTATTCCGAGCAGTACTTC. Protein: CASSLGTRYSEQYF.

V gene TRBV7-9 combines with J gene TRBJ2-5; 7 nucleotides align to TRBD1. This CDR3 comprises 15 residues. Germline CDR1 is SEHNR and CDR2 is FQNEAQ (reference sequence). Losses at the gene ends were 5 bases for V and 5 bases for J; bases not matched to a gene: 11. The CDR3: CASSASTGSGETQYF. The CDR3 nucleotides read TGTGCCAGCAGCGCCTCGACAGGGTCGGGGGAGACCCAGTACTTC.

The chain couples TRBV7-9 to TRBJ2-1; TRBD2 matches at 14 bases. The germline V gene has CDR1 SEHNR and CDR2 FQNEAQ (reference sequence). The J segment lost 8 bases and the V segment lost 4 bases, leaving 13 bases of the junction unmatched. The CDR3 extends over 18 amino acids. The CDR3 DNA sequence: TGTGCCAGCAGCTCGATACGGACTAGCGGGAGGTCTCCGGATGAGCAGTTCTTC. Its protein product is CASSSIRTSGRSPDEQFF.

The rearrangement joins TRBV19 to TRBJ2-2, with TRBD2 matching over 10 bases. V shed 7 bases, J shed 4 bases, and the junction held 6 bases outside the gene matches. CDR3 length: 15 amino acids. The germline CDR1 and CDR2 sequences are LNHDA and SQIVND (reference sequence). The CDR3 loop is CASNPGLATTGELFF. Written as DNA, the CDR3 is TGTGCCAGTAATCCGGGACTAGCGACCACCGGGGAGCTGTTTTTT.

The chain is built from TRBV14 and TRBJ2-1; 7 nucleotides align to TRBD2. V shed 4 bases, J shed 8 bases, and the junction held 5 bases outside the gene matches. The V gene's germline CDR1 is SGHDN and CDR2 FVKESK. The CDR3 covers 13 residues. CDR3 protein: CASSRGEGHEQFF. CDR3 DNA sequence: TGTGCCAGCAGCCGAGGGGAGGGCCATGAGCAGTTCTTC.

Only a few counts were recorded for this clone. V usage is TRBV7-2 and J usage is TRBJ1-1; weak D call: TRBD1 (5 bases). Germline assignment: CDR1 SGHTA and CDR2 FQGNSA. V was shortened by 2 bases and J by 6 bases, with 16 bases between the two germline ends. The CDR3 covers 15 residues. CDR3 DNA sequence: TGTGCCAGCAGCTTAAACCCACTCAGGGTACCTGAAGCTTTCTTT. Protein sequence: CASSLNPLRVPEAFF. The full variable domain, in which reference TRBV7-2 and TRBJ1-1 provide the parts outside the CDR3, is GAGVSQSPSNKVTEKGKDVELRCDPISGHTALYWYRQSLGQGLEFLIYFQGNSAPDKSGLPSDRFSAERTGGSVSTLTIQRTQQEDSAVYLCASSLNPLRVPEAFFGQGTRLTVV.

The chain links TRBV29-1 to TRBJ2-1; 11 nucleotides align to TRBD2. V was clipped by 6 bases and J by 2 bases; unmatched bases: 6. The CDR3 sequence is 15 residues long. CDR1 and CDR2 from the germline V gene are SQVTM and ANQGSEA. Here the CDR3 DNA reads TGCAGCGTCACTGCTAGCGGGAGGCCCTACAATGAGCAGTTCTTC. Protein sequence: CSVTASGRPYNEQFF.

The V gene is TRBV27, the J gene TRBJ2-2, with a possible D match to TRBD2 (5 bases). V was clipped by 6 bases and J by 7 bases, with 9 bases between them. Germline CDR1 reads MNHEY; CDR2 reads SMNVEV (reference sequence). This CDR3 is 12 amino acids long. CDR3 sequence reads: CASSPRGGELFF. The CDR3 nucleotides read TGTGCCAGCAGCCCCCGGGGCGGGGAGCTGTTTTTT.

This clone was seen more than once but under ten times. The rearrangement joins TRBV10-3 to TRBJ2-4, with D possibly being TRBD2 (6 bases). The CDR3 runs 15 residues. Trimming took 8 bases from V and 8 from J, leaving 22 bases between them. Germline CDR1 reads ENHRY; CDR2 reads SYGVKD. The DNA for the CDR3 is TGTGCCATCTCGGGCGGGCCGAAACGGGGGTACATTCAGTACTTC. This translates into CAISGGPKRGYIQYF.

Remarks on this clone: At one of its ends the junction is not consistent with the germline gene, which may arise from a read error. The chain employs TRBV11-3 and TRBJ2-2, with D unresolved. The CDR3 is made up of 13 amino acids. Germline V gives CDR1 SGHNT, CDR2 YENEEA. The CDR3 coding sequence is TGTGCCAGCAGCCTAGACCACGGGGGGGAGCTGTTTTTT. This sequence encodes CASSLDHGGELFF.

V and J are TRBV5-1 and TRBJ1-1; TRBD1 agrees at 9 bases. From germline, CDR1 is SGHRS and CDR2 YFSETQ. The CDR3 loop spans 16 amino acids. Trimming cost V 0 bases and J 5 bases; bases outside gene matches: 8. The chain's CDR3 is CASSLVPGQGSTEAFF. The CDR3 bases are TGCGCCAGCAGCTTGGTGCCGGGACAGGGTTCGACTGAAGCTTTCTTT.

The V call is TRBV6-1, the J call TRBJ2-1, with D perhaps TRBD2 (6 bases). The germline V and J ends were trimmed by 4 bases and 10 bases, with 20 bases remaining between them. CDR1 is MNHNS and CDR2 is SASEGT in the germline V gene. The CDR3 totals 15 residues. As DNA, the CDR3 is TGTGCCAGCAGTGCACTCCCCGGGACTGGACGAGAGCAGTTCTTC. Translated: CASSALPGTGREQFF.

The chain employs TRBV7-9 and TRBJ2-3; 7 nucleotides agree with TRBD2. Germline lookup yields CDR1 SEHNR and CDR2 FQNEAQ (reference sequence). With 3 bases clipped from V and 2 bases from J, the junction kept 8 bases outside the gene matches. The CDR3 sequence is 16 residues long. As DNA, the CDR3 is TGTGCCAGCAGCTTGTGGTCCGGGGGGACCACAGATACGCAGTATTTT. Translation: CASSLWSGGTTDTQYF.

This rearrangement joins TRBV4-1 to TRBJ2-7; tentative D call: TRBD2 (5 bases). This CDR3 spans 17 amino acids. The germline V gene encodes CDR1 MGHRA and CDR2 YSYEKL. With 1 base removed from V and 3 bases from J, the gap between germline ends came to 19 bases. CDR3 sequence reads: CASSQVPTSGGRYEQYF. The CDR3 DNA is TGCGCCAGCAGCCAAGTCCCCACTTCCGGAGGTCGCTACGAGCAGTACTTC.

This rearrangement joins TRBV15 to TRBJ2-2; 7 bases fit TRBD2. The CDR3 extends over 15 amino acids. Germline trimming cut 1 base from V and 4 bases from J; bases unmatched to any gene: 3. CDR1 LNHNV and CDR2 YYDKDF come from the germline V gene (reference sequence). The chain's CDR3 is CATSRGQRGTGELFF. The CDR3 nucleotides read TGTGCCACCAGCAGAGGTCAGCGGGGCACCGGGGAGCTGTTTTTT.

The V call is TRBV5-1, the J call TRBJ2-2, with D unresolved. Germline V lookup: CDR1 SGHRS, CDR2 YFSETQ. This CDR3 is built from 16 residues. Trimming cost V 3 bases and J 0 bases, with 12 bases left between them. The CDR3 nucleotides are TGCGCCAGCAGCTCCTCACGAGGCGCGAACACCGGGGAGCTGTTTTTT. It is translated as CASSSSRGANTGELFF.

The chain carries TRBV6-5 and TRBJ2-1, with D tentatively TRBD1 (6 bases). V lost 4 bases, J lost 9 bases, and 16 bases lay in between. In germline, CDR1 is MNHEY, CDR2 SVGAGI. The CDR3 is made up of 14 amino acids. CDR3 DNA: TGTGCCAGCAGTTCCCTTGGGGGACAAACTGAGCAGTTCTTC. Encoded protein: CASSSLGGQTEQFF.

The chain uses TRBV4-3 and TRBJ1-1; possibly TRBD1 for D (6 bases). This CDR3 region has 15 residues. CDR1 and CDR2 (germline): LGHNA, YSLEER. V was trimmed by 0 bases and J by 6 bases, leaving 14 bases between them. In DNA form, the CDR3 reads TGCGCCAGCAGCCAAGAGGGGGCCCCTAAGGCTGAAGCTTTCTTT. It specifies CASSQEGAPKAEAFF.

The CDR3 here is CASSTEGLSYNEQFF. CDR3 in DNA: TGTGCCAGTAGTACGGAGGGCCTGTCCTACAATGAGCAGTTCTTC. V usage is TRBV19 and J usage is TRBJ2-1; a weak D match, TRBD2 (6 bases). Trimming left V 4 bases short and J 1 base short, with 11 bases between. Germline loops: CDR1 LNHDA, CDR2 SQIVND (reference sequence). The CDR3 runs 15 residues.

This chain uses TRBV5-4 with TRBJ2-1, with 11 bases fitting TRBD2. J was trimmed by 4 bases and V by 2 bases; bases with no gene match: 5. The CDR3 is made up of 16 amino acids. Germline-derived CDR1 and CDR2 are SGHNT and YYREEE (reference sequence). CDR3 DNA sequence: TGTGCCAGCAGCTTTTCTAGCGGGAGGCAATACAATGAGCAGTTCTTC. Its translation is CASSFSSGRQYNEQFF.

The chain joins TRBV9 to TRBJ2-1; D is possibly TRBD1 (6 bases). The germline V gene has CDR1 SGDLS and CDR2 YYNGEE. The CDR3 is 15 amino acids. With 0 bases removed from V and 3 bases from J, the gap between germline ends came to 10 bases. For the CDR3, the DNA is TGTGCCAGCAGCGTAGGGGACACCCACTACAATGAGCAGTTCTTC. Translating gives CASSVGDTHYNEQFF.

CDR3: CASSPRTSGVHNEQFF. CDR3 nucleotides: TGTGCCAGCTCACCCAGGACTAGCGGGGTACACAATGAGCAGTTCTTC. V usage is TRBV18 and J usage is TRBJ2-1; the match to TRBD2 covers 12 bases. CDR3 length: 16 amino acids. From germline, CDR1 is KGHSH and CDR2 LQKENI. The trim removed 3 bases at V and 5 bases at J, leaving 5 bases unmatched.

This sequence joins TRBV5-1 and TRBJ2-7; TRBD2 matches at 9 bases. The CDR3 runs to 17 residues. CDR1 and CDR2 from the germline V gene are SGHRS and YFSETQ. Trimming cost V 2 bases and J 0 bases; bases outside gene matches: 9. This CDR3 reads CASSFGGGGRASYEQYF. DNA for the CDR3: TGCGCCAGCAGCTTCGGAGGGGGCGGGAGGGCCTCCTACGAGCAGTACTTC.